This T cell receptor (beta chain) was observed in a study of immune characterization of retroperitoneal liposarcoma. Per the germline V gene, CDR1 is SGHAT and CDR2 is FQNNGV. The CDR3 is made up of 13 amino acids. J gave up 5 bases and V 6 bases, and 2 bases lay outside the gene matches. TCRdb ran MiXCR on the PCR reads and lists one entry per CDR3 protein. The sample shows 10,000 or so distinct CDR3 sequences, around 28% of them seen only once. Source material: tumor tissue. V gene TRBV11-2 combines with J gene TRBJ1-5, with 9 bases matching TRBD1. This TCR was recovered from a male donor with retroperitoneal liposarcoma. CDR3 amino acids: CASSWDRDQPQHF. CDR3 DNA sequence: TGTGCCAGCAGTTGGGACAGGGATCAGCCCCAGCATTTT.